This TCR beta chain derives from a study of blood T cell repertoires in COVID-19. This CDR3 comprises 16 residues. The repertoire was sequenced with immunoSEQ multiplex PCR; TCRdb's copy has only in-frame clones and lacks some. The table lists around 260,000 clones, roughly 88% of them singletons, with roughly a tenth in the top ten. V and J are TRBV21-1 and TRBJ2-3; TRBD2, the table's D call, lacks a check against the DNA. TRBV21-1 is listed as a pseudogene. Specimen: peripheral blood. The receptor's source is a woman between 70 and 85 years old with COVID-19, enrolled during active disease. The CDR3 DNA sequence: TGTGCCACGATTTTTCCGGGACTCTCTAGCACAGATACGCAGTATTTT. Translation gives CATIFPGLSSTDTQYF.